The 2 T cell receptor beta chains below come from one sample, sequenced in a study of OX40 agonist ivuxolimab in advanced cancers. The data were produced by immunoSEQ multiplex PCR, yet TCRdb's version contains in-frame clones alone and is incomplete. The sample includes around 60,000 clones, 75% to 85% seen only once; the top ten take roughly 2.3%. The material was CD4+ or CD8+ T cells sorted from blood, obtained in a trial of the OX40 agonist ivuxolimab. These receptors were taken from an adult with an advanced solid tumor such as melanoma, head and neck, liver or kidney cancer.

This rearrangement joins TRBV13 to TRBJ1-3; D not certain. The CDR3 is made up of 13 amino acids. The germline CDR1 and CDR2 sequences are PRHDT and FYEKMQ (reference sequence). Trimming stripped 5 bases from V and 2 bases from J, with 7 bases between. This chain's CDR3 is CASSHQAGNTIYF. For the CDR3, the DNA is TGTGCCAGCAGCCACCAGGCTGGAAACACCATATATTTT.

The chain is built from TRBV28 and TRBJ1-1; D not resolved. The CDR3 sequence is 19 residues long. V lost 6 bases, J lost 1 base, and 27 bases lay in between. Germline V CDR1 and CDR2: MDHEN, SYDVKM. The CDR3 spells CASRSPRALFGRENTEAFF. DNA for the CDR3: TGTGCCAGCAGATCCCCCCGGGCCCTCTTTGGGCGGGAGAACACTGAAGCTTTCTTT.